Listed here is a single TCR beta chain. Trimming stripped 3 bases from V and 8 bases from J, with 11 bases between. Germline CDR1 reads SNHLY; CDR2 reads FYNNEI. This CDR3 has 14 residues. The repertoire was sequenced with immunoSEQ multiplex PCR; TCRdb's copy has only in-frame clones and lacks some. The table records some 130,000 clones, 70% to 90% of them present only once. The data are from a study of blood T cell repertoires in COVID-19. The origin of this receptor is a woman aged 45 to 65 who had recovered from COVID-19. The chain employs TRBV2 and TRBJ1-6, with a possible D match to TRBD1 (6 bases). Sequencing was done on a sample of PBMCs or T cells enriched from blood (not recorded which). CDR3 sequence (DNA): TGTGCCAGCAGTGAGGACAGAAAATATTCACCCCTCCACTTT. Amino acid sequence: CASSEDRKYSPLHF. Complete variable domain (other parts from reference TRBV2 and TRBJ1-6): EPEVTQTPSHQVTQMGQEVILRCVPISNHLYFYWYRQILGQKVEFLVSFYNNEISEKSEIFDDQFSVERPDGSNFTLKIRSTKLEDSAMYFCASSEDRKYSPLHFGNGTRLTVT.